This note documents a single TCR beta chain sequence. The data were obtained in a study of blood T cell repertoires in COVID-19. Looking at the study overall: From the United States, Italy and Spain came samples of acute and convalescent COVID-19. T cells, B-cell-depleted T cells, or PBMCs supplied cDNA or gDNA.

In germline, CDR1 is MGHRA, CDR2 YSYEKL. V gave up 0 bases and J gave up 0 bases; unmatched junction bases: 19. The CDR3 has 22 amino acids. Original data processing: Using reference gene primer amplification, nucleated cell counts were estimated. Here immunoSEQ multiplex PCR was the method, and the copy in TCRdb shows in-frame clones only, minus some. For V, J and clone size, that table is used; D and trimming come from the DNA. The table shows approximately 190,000 clones, with 84% occurring only once. The specimen sequenced was peripheral blood. The V call is TRBV4-1, the J call TRBJ2-3; 9 bases line up with TRBD2. The origin of this receptor is a woman in her seventies with active or convalescent COVID-19. The CDR3 spells CASSQDGLSSGTVSSSTDTQYF. The CDR3, as DNA: TGCGCCAGCAGCCAAGATGGTCTATCTAGCGGGACCGTATCCTCTAGCACAGATACGCAGTATTTT.